The T cell receptor (beta chain) under discussion was sequenced for a study of shared clonotypes between healthy human individuals. In the study overall: CD8 memory received one plate per donor, CD8 naive two, CD4 memory three and CD4 naive three.

Findings of the study overall: Generation probability values for non-shared clonotypes were lower than those for clonotypes shared by all four donors. What naive subsets generally showed was a larger estimated richness than memory subsets showed.

Produced via immunoSEQ multiplex PCR; TCRdb's table is partial and in-frame only. This sample has around 550,000 clones, with approximately 95% found just once. It was CD45RO-negative cells, positively selected for CCR7, that made up naive CD8 cells, with terminally differentiated effector memory CD45RA+ cells excluded. The donor cohort consisted entirely of Caucasian adults residing in Nashville, Tennessee. Worth noting for this clone: Antigen: not known.

This clonotype originated in a woman in her twenties or thirties in good health. The sample consisted of naive CD8+ T cells sorted from blood.

DNA of the CDR3: TGTGCCAGCTCACCGGGGACAGGGGCCTATGGCTACACCTTC. Its protein is CASSPGTGAYGYTF. The chain is built from TRBV18 and TRBJ1-2, with 10 bases lining up with TRBD1. The trim removed 3 bases at V and 4 bases at J, leaving 2 bases unmatched. The CDR3 runs to 14 residues. In germline, CDR1 is KGHSH, CDR2 LQKENI.